This TCR beta chain was sequenced in a study of cytomegalovirus exposure and HLA in healthy donors. Study-level findings and limits: Data from an earlier analysis indicated that most TCR beta V segments were productive either about 87% or about 30% of the time. Analysis performed later found roughly 17,000 TCR beta sequences associated with HLA alleles at 0.05 false discovery rate.

Use of 60 Vbeta and 13 Jbeta primers characterized the PCR. Libraries were prepared by immunoSEQ multiplex PCR; TCRdb keeps only in-frame clonotypes and omits some of them. There are about 170,000 clones in the sample; under 85% occur only once, and approximately 5.1% lies in the top ten. V lost 4 bases, J lost 1 base, and 15 bases lay in between. The germline CDR1 and CDR2 sequences are SGHNT and YYREEE (reference sequence). The CDR3 is 17 residues long. A remark on this clone: Its antigen is currently unknown.

The V call is TRBV5-4, the J call TRBJ2-6; D may be TRBD2 (7 bases). Specimen: PBMCs. This clonotype was obtained from a young woman in good health and CMV-seropositive. Written as DNA, the CDR3 is TGTGCCAGCAGCACACCACAGGGAGGGTCTGGGGCCAACGTCCTGACTTTC. Its protein product is CASSTPQGGSGANVLTF.